This TCR beta chain originates from a study of shared clonotypes between healthy human individuals. Broader study findings: Clonotypes shared by all four donors outscored non-shared clonotypes in generation probability. Sequencing depth was expected to affect clonotype sharing among donors.

Each sample came from a Caucasian adult donor living in Nashville, Tennessee. It was into CD45RA+ naive and CD45RA-negative memory subsets that the CD4+ cells were split. Germline CDR1 reads MNHNS; CDR2 reads SASEGT. The V gene lost 6 bases and the J gene lost 5 bases, with 15 bases spanning the gap. The CDR3 extends over 14 amino acids. Sequencing was performed with immunoSEQ multiplex PCR; in TCRdb, only in-frame clones are kept and a portion is missing. The sample has more than 2 million clones; 95% are singletons. To note about this clone: What it binds is not known.

Sequenced: naive CD4+ T cells sorted from blood. Subset here: CD45RA+ positively selected. The receptor was derived from a man younger than 30 in good health. The chain combines TRBV6-1 with TRBJ2-3; weak D call: TRBD1 (6 bases). The CDR3 loop is CASSQGRRGDTQYF. The CDR3 nucleotides are TGTGCCAGCAGCCAGGGGCGGCGAGGAGATACGCAGTATTTT.